The 16 T cell receptor beta chains listed next were all sequenced from one sample in a study of blood T cell repertoires in COVID-19. Repertoires were generated with immunoSEQ multiplex PCR, while TCRdb's copy carries only in-frame clones and drops some. Among under 300,000 clones listed, 85% to 90% were seen once. Sample: peripheral blood. Receptor source: a woman in her thirties or forties with acute or convalescent COVID-19.

This chain joins TRBV5-1 and TRBJ2-1, with 8 bases matching TRBD1. J gave up 7 bases and V 0 bases, and 9 bases lay outside the gene matches. Per germline, CDR1 SGHRS and CDR2 YFSETQ. CDR3 size: 16 residues. CDR3 DNA: TGCGCCAGCAGCTTGGCCCGGGACAGGCCCATTAATGAGCAGTTCTTC. Translated: CASSLARDRPINEQFF.

The chain combines TRBV15 with TRBJ2-1, with 9 bases that match TRBD1. Looked up from germline, CDR1 is LNHNV and CDR2 is YYDKDF (reference sequence). The junction had 7 bases not matched to a gene; V was cut back by 2 bases and J by 8 bases. This CDR3 is built from 15 residues. The CDR3 bases are TGTGCCACCAGCAGATCCGGGACAGGGTTGGATGAGCAGTTCTTC. Amino acid sequence: CATSRSGTGLDEQFF.

This clone was observed a single time. The rearrangement joins TRBV4-1 to TRBJ1-4; D possibly corresponds to TRBD1 (6 bases). Trimming stripped 8 bases from V and 0 bases from J, with 10 bases between. Per germline, CDR1 MGHRA and CDR2 YSYEKL. This CDR3 is 14 amino acids long. The CDR3 here is CASGQSATNEKLFF. CDR3 DNA: TGCGCCAGCGGACAGTCTGCAACTAATGAAAAACTGTTTTTT.

This clone has only one observation. The chain's CDR3 is CASSRGGSDTQYF. CDR3 DNA: TGCGCCAGCTCACGGGGAGGATCAGATACGCAGTATTTT. This rearrangement joins TRBV10-1 to TRBJ2-3; perhaps TRBD2 as D (6 bases). The CDR3 runs 13 residues. The V gene's germline CDR1 is WNHNN and CDR2 SYGVQD (reference sequence). Trimming left V 8 bases short and J 4 bases short, with 13 bases between.

This rearrangement joins TRBV5-6 to TRBJ2-4; D call uncertain. Deletions cut 3 bases from V and 0 bases from J, with 13 bases between. Per the germline V gene, CDR1 is SGHDT and CDR2 is YYEEEE. The CDR3 is 16 amino acids. CDR3 loop: CASSSDWRLAKNIQYF. DNA for the CDR3: TGTGCCAGCAGCTCCGACTGGAGACTAGCCAAAAACATTCAGTACTTC.

The chain recombines TRBV6-5 with TRBJ1-2; perhaps TRBD1 as D (5 bases). V was cut by 3 bases and J by 8 bases, with 22 bases left in between. The germline V gene encodes CDR1 MNHEY and CDR2 SVGAGI. This CDR3 spans 16 amino acids. As DNA, the CDR3 is TGTGCCAGCAGTTATGGGTTCCTGGGGCCAACTTGGGGCTACACCTTC. This codes for CASSYGFLGPTWGYTF.

The rearrangement links TRBV10-1 to TRBJ1-1; the match to TRBD1 covers 7 bases. The CDR3 is made up of 15 amino acids. Unmatched junction bases numbered 7, after V lost 5 bases and J lost 1 base. Looked up from germline, CDR1 is WNHNN and CDR2 is SYGVQD (reference sequence). CDR3 sequence reads: CASSLQGVENTEAFF. The CDR3 region has the DNA TGCGCCAGCAGTCTCCAGGGGGTGGAGAACACTGAAGCTTTCTTT.

V usage is TRBV11-2 and J usage is TRBJ1-4; D uncertain. V was trimmed by 1 base and J by 0 bases, leaving 9 bases between them. Germline loops: CDR1 SGHAT, CDR2 FQNNGV. CDR3 size: 16 residues. The CDR3: CASSLVFGATNEKLFF. The CDR3 region has the DNA TGTGCCAGCAGCTTAGTTTTCGGTGCAACTAATGAAAAACTGTTTTTT.

V and J are TRBV24-1 and TRBJ2-3, with 9 bases identical to TRBD1. The CDR3 has 18 residues. In germline, CDR1 is KGHDR, CDR2 SFDVKD. With 4 bases clipped from V and 5 bases from J, the junction kept 15 bases outside the gene matches. The CDR3 DNA is TGTGCCACCAGTGAGCACACCCCTCGGACAGGGGAGGGAGATACGCAGTATTTT. Its protein is CATSEHTPRTGEGDTQYF.

The chain recombines TRBV5-1 with TRBJ1-2; D is uncertain. CDR3 length: 14 amino acids. Trimming removed 0 bases from V and 6 bases from J, with 12 bases in between. Germline CDR1 reads SGHRS; CDR2 reads YFSETQ. CDR3 protein: CASSLDVGGNGYTF. DNA for the CDR3: TGCGCCAGCAGCTTGGACGTAGGCGGGAATGGCTACACCTTC.

V usage is TRBV25-1 and J usage is TRBJ1-2; 7 nucleotides line up with TRBD1. V lost 5 bases, J lost 8 bases, and 11 bases stayed unmatched. Germline V gene data show CDR1 as MGHDK and CDR2 as SYGVNS. There are 14 residues in the CDR3. The CDR3 DNA sequence: TGTGCCAGCAGTCGGGATACAGGGGCTGGGGGCTACACCTTC. It translates to CASSRDTGAGGYTF.

The J gene is TRBJ1-4, the V gene TRBV30; D is perhaps TRBD1 (6 bases). The CDR3 length is 14 residues. Germline V gives CDR1 GTSNPN, CDR2 SVGIG (reference sequence). V was pared by 8 bases and J by 0 bases, with 13 bases between. The CDR3 protein is CARQDYATNEKLFF. The CDR3 DNA follows: TGTGCCCGACAGGATTATGCAACTAATGAAAAACTGTTTTTT.

The chain couples TRBV18 to TRBJ2-2; D is unresolved. The V and J ends lost 3 bases and 1 base respectively, with 12 bases between them. Germline V gene data show CDR1 as KGHSH and CDR2 as LQKENI. The CDR3 is 16 amino acids. The CDR3 loop is CASSPRLELNTGELFF. The CDR3 coding sequence is TGTGCCAGCTCACCGCGCCTAGAGTTGAACACCGGGGAGCTGTTTTTT.

The V gene is TRBV11-2, the J gene TRBJ1-1; the D is unclear. Germline CDR1 SGHAT, CDR2 FQNNGV. V lost 1 base and J 0 bases, leaving 15 bases between the germline ends. This CDR3 region has 17 residues. The CDR3 sequence: CASSLAGGRYLNTEAFF. The CDR3 DNA is TGTGCCAGCAGCTTAGCCGGCGGCAGATACCTGAACACTGAAGCTTTCTTT.

The rearrangement joins TRBV29-1 to TRBJ1-1, with TRBD1 matching over 9 bases. Per the germline V gene, CDR1 is SQVTM and CDR2 is ANQGSEA. V was pared by 6 bases and J by 0 bases, with 11 bases of the junction left unmatched. This CDR3 has 16 residues. The CDR3 loop is CSVLTGQGLVNTEAFF. The DNA of the CDR3 is TGCAGCGTCCTCACTGGACAGGGGCTTGTGAACACTGAAGCTTTCTTT.

The V gene is TRBV5-5, the J gene TRBJ1-1; the D gene is possibly TRBD1 (5 bases). CDR3 length: 16 residues. Per the germline V gene, CDR1 is SGHKS and CDR2 is YYEKEE (reference sequence). V was trimmed by 1 base and J by 0 bases, leaving 13 bases between them. This CDR3 reads CASSLWAGQVNTEAFF. The CDR3 DNA is TGTGCCAGCAGCTTGTGGGCAGGGCAGGTGAACACTGAAGCTTTCTTT.